This T cell receptor (beta chain) was identified in a study of T-cell reconstitution after alpha-beta-depleted transplantation in children. CDR1 is DFQATT, CDR2 SNEGSKA, per germline (reference sequence). This CDR3 region has 13 residues. V was trimmed by 3 bases and J by 7 bases, leaving 10 bases between them. Study-wide points: Approximately two months post-transplant, alpha-beta T cells reportedly originated from several hundred expanded graft clones. The main origin of T-cell counts and diversity one year after transplant was newly produced T cells. Some patients' high day-60 TCRbeta diversity was attributed to recipient cells surviving conditioning.

Details on this clonotype: The antigen remains undetermined.

It was with unique molecular identifiers that the TCRbeta library was prepared. Each CDR3 protein gets one entry after TCRdb re-called the PCR reads with MiXCR. The data hold hundreds of thousands of distinct CDR3 sequences, with roughly 13% observed a single time. This clonotype was sampled from a male patient under 18 who had a stem cell transplant for acute myeloid leukemia, so the T cells may come from the graft donor. The sequences come from PBMCs, mostly from graft donor cells, collected 360 days after TCRalphabeta/CD19-depleted stem cell transplant. The rearrangement links TRBV20-1 to TRBJ1-6; possibly TRBD1 for D (5 bases). The CDR3 DNA reads TGCAGTGCTAGTAAGGGGCGAAATTCACCCCTCCACTTT. Its translation is CSASKGRNSPLHF.